This T cell receptor (beta chain) was retrieved from a study of STAT5B mutations in CD4+ large granular lymphocyte leukemia. From germline, CDR1 is SEHNR and CDR2 FQNEAQ (reference sequence). CDR3 size: 14 residues. V was trimmed by 1 base and J by 1 base, leaving 7 bases between them. Sequenced by immunoSEQ multiplex PCR; TCRdb stores in-frame clones only, minus some. This table holds about 22,000 clones, about 78% found once. The sequenced material came from CD4+ T cells from blood buffy coats. V gene TRBV7-9 combines with J gene TRBJ1-1; D is perhaps TRBD1 (6 bases). The sequence was obtained from a human donor in good health. CDR3 in DNA: TGTGCCAGCAGCTTAGAAGGGGGGAACACTGAAGCTTTCTTT. It codes for CASSLEGGNTEAFF.